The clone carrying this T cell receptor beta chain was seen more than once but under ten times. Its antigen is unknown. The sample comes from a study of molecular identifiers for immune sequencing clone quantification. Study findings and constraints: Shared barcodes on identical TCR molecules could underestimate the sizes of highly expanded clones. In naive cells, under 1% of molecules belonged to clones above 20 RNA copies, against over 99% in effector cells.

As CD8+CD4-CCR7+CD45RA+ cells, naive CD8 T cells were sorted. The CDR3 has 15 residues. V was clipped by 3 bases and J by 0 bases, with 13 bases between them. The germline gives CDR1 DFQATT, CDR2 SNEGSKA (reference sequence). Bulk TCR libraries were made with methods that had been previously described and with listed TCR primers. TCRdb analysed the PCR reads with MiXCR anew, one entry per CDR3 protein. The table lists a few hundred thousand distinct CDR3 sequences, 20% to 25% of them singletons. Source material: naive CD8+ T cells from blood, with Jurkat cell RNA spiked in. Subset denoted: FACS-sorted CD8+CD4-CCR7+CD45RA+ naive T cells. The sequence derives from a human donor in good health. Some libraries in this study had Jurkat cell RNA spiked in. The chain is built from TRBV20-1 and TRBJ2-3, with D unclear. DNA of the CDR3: TGCAGTGCTAGCCCCAGCCTAGATAGCACAGATACGCAGTATTTT. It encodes CSASPSLDSTDTQYF.